This section outlines one T cell receptor (beta chain) sequence together with its context. No antigen is known for it. Per-nucleotide qualities are absent, and no much larger clonotype sits a single base away. The CDR3 regions of human TCRbeta chains were analyzed by immunosequencing. The authors' pipeline ran thus. TCRs in the repertoires were compared against a reference library of SARS-CoV-2-specific TCRs that had been generated with the MIRA antigen-specificity platform. Breadth was defined as the fraction of unique TCRs that were SARS-CoV-2-associated. Depth was defined as the fraction of total T cells that were SARS-CoV-2-associated. Each spike-specific TCR was assigned to its reactive spike region and to a CD4 or CD8 class using the MIRA data. Log10-transformed breadth and depth values were compared by one-way ANOVA with Sidak's multiple comparisons tests. This is the immuneACCESS table as TCRdb keeps it, with only in-frame sequences that have V and J called. A part of the clones is gone; compared with another copy, unresolved V genes explain less than half, and the rest is unexplained. V and J calls and clone size are as listed in that table; D and trimming were resolved from the DNA. This sample gives 110,000 to 150,000 clones in total; more than 85% of them show up just once. In total, the top ten clones hold less than 6.5% of the sample.

The meaning of the sample's time point label: baseline before first vaccination. Samples from vaccinated people were obtained from the UK trials COV001 and COV002, which included a single-blind randomized controlled phase 2/3 trial of AZD1222 (ChAdOx1 nCoV-19) in healthy adults. Trial participant PBMC samples were collected at day 0 and day 28 after the second dose for TCRbeta chain sequencing. This sample was included in a study of T cell responses to AZD1222 COVID-19 vaccine (dated by TCRdb to the early 2020s). About the full investigation: AZD1222 recipients whose second dose came at about 4 weeks and those whose second dose came at about 12 weeks were combined into one group, since spike-specific TCR depth and breadth did not differ between the two schedules. A total of approximately 230 trial participants underwent TCR sequencing, of whom 200 to 220 received two doses of AZD1222 and about 25 received two doses of the MenACWY control vaccine. Enrollment into the trials was organized by age into subgroups of 18-55, 56-69 and 70-plus years, and those subgroups contained roughly 140, 27 and 60 TCR-sequenced participants, respectively. What the authors observed across the whole study: Conclusions about previously exposed vaccinees were limited because only six AZD1222 recipients were SARS-CoV-2 seropositive at baseline. Because no samples from the day 14 peak response were available, repertoires could be characterized only after the peak T cell response. A significant rise in spike-specific TCR breadth and depth was observed after two AZD1222 doses relative to day 0 and relative to MenACWY recipients. Most participants were white British and females outnumbered males, and the authors suggested that clonal diversity may have been underestimated. CD4 TCRs associated with the vaccine covered the entire spike protein, and the dominant responses were in regions 160-218 and 743-854. Epitopes outside the regions mutated in the B.1.351 and B.1.1.7 variants were reportedly recognized by nearly half of the unique spike-specific TCRs. In the small 56-69-year group, the increase in depth fell short of significance, most likely because of low power.

The sample in question was peripheral blood, obtained on day 0 of AZD1222 vaccination. This clonotype was sampled from an adult in good health.

The CDR3 amino acid sequence is: CASSVETGFNEQYF. DNA sequence: TGTGCCAGCAGTGTTGAGACAGGGTTCAACGAGCAGTACTTC. Here the chain combines TRBV2 and TRBJ2-7; 7 bases in the junction line up with TRBD1. The CDR3 sequence holds 14 residues, the cysteine and phenylalanine included. Kept here is only the CDR3 DNA, which spans 42 bases and is read in frame from base 1. The germline V end is reduced by 4 bases and the J end by 5 bases; junction bases left unmatched: 8. Sequences SNHLY (CDR1) and FYNNEI (CDR2) are obtained from the germline V gene.